In this sample, the clone carrying this T cell receptor beta chain turned up a few times. This specimen comes from a study of T-cell memory formation after mild COVID-19. One entry per CDR3 protein results from TCRdb running MiXCR on the 5' RACE reads. The sample shows under 300,000 distinct CDR3 sequences, 8.5% to 9.5% of them seen only once. V lost 4 bases, J lost 1 base, and 13 bases lay in between. The CDR3 runs 15 residues. Germline loops: CDR1 SEHNR, CDR2 FQNEAQ (reference sequence). The specimen was PBMCs or a T cell subset sorted from them (not recorded which). The clonotype was recovered from a man aged 18 to 29 who had mild COVID-19 (a few samples of this study predate the infection). Cell type and time point are not known. The genes are TRBV7-9 and TRBJ2-5; D might be TRBD2 (5 bases). CDR3 coding DNA: TGTGCCAGCAGCTATGGGAGCGGACCCCAAGAGACCCAGTACTTC. This sequence encodes CASSYGSGPQETQYF.